The TCR beta chain described here comes from a study of blood T cell repertoires in COVID-19. Method: immunoSEQ multiplex PCR; TCRdb's copy keeps in-frame clones and lacks some. The sample yields roughly 55,000 clones, over 80% seen once. In germline, CDR1 is LGHDT, CDR2 YNNKEL (reference sequence). Trimming shortened V by 6 bases and J by 4 bases, and 18 bases separated the two germline ends. The CDR3 runs 16 residues. The chain joins TRBV3-1 (or the pseudogene TRBV3-2) to TRBJ1-4; D may be TRBD1 (5 bases). The sequence derives from a woman aged 55-69 years with acute or convalescent COVID-19. The material sequenced was peripheral blood. This chain's CDR3 is CASRNFGQGGNEKLFF. CDR3 sequence (DNA): TGTGCCAGCAGGAACTTTGGGCAGGGCGGTAATGAAAAACTGTTTTTT.